A single sample gave rise to the 3 T cell receptor beta chains below, sequenced in a study of T cells in Graves' hyperthyroidism and ophthalmopathy. Authors of the study amplified TCR beta CDR3 regions from RNA transcripts. Using the HTBI primer set, a first-round RT-PCR was run on the TCR CDR3. MiXCR was run by TCRdb on the multiplex PCR reads, yielding one entry per CDR3 protein. The table has about 570,000 distinct CDR3 sequences, about 45% seen once. The source material was peripheral blood or thyroid tissue (not recorded which). These receptors were obtained from an adult woman with Graves' disease, either hyperthyroidism or ophthalmopathy (not recorded which).

V usage is TRBV7-8 and J usage is TRBJ1-2; D is unresolved. Trimming left V 7 bases short and J 4 bases short, with 16 bases between. The CDR3 has 14 residues. Germline V lookup: CDR1 SGHVS, CDR2 FQNEAQ. CDR3 loop: CASTPRRVSYGYTF. The CDR3, as DNA: TGTGCCAGCACCCCCAGGAGGGTTAGCTATGGCTACACCTTC.

The CDR3, as DNA: TGTGCCAGCAGCTTAATGGGGGGACCCCTCCACTTT. Translation: CASSLMGGPLHF. The rearrangement links TRBV7-3 to TRBJ1-6; D is possibly TRBD1 (5 bases). The V end lost 1 base, the J end lost 12 bases, and 7 bases lay between the germline ends. The CDR3 is 12 amino acids. The germline gives CDR1 SGHTA, CDR2 FQGTGA. Looking up the rest from reference TRBV7-3 and TRBJ1-6 gives the full variable domain: GAGVSQTPSNKVTEKGKYVELRCDPISGHTALYWYRQSLGQGPEFLIYFQGTGAADDSGLPNDRFFAVRPEGSVSTLKIQRTERGDSAVYLCASSLMGGPLHFGNGTRLTVT.

Remarks on this clonotype: This may be a read error: a much more frequent sequence differs by one nucleotide. The rearrangement links TRBV3-1 to TRBJ1-6, with D hard to call. V was trimmed by 7 bases and J by 7 bases, leaving 17 bases between them. The germline V gene has CDR1 LGHDT and CDR2 YNNKEL (reference sequence). This CDR3 region has 15 residues. CDR3 sequence: CASTCHGAENSPLHF. The CDR3 nucleotides read TGTGCCAGCACCTGCCATGGAGCGGAAAATTCACCCCTCCACTTT.